These 18 T cell receptor beta chains share one sample of origin, sequenced in a study of vaccination effects on CD4 cells after COVID-19. ViraFEST expansion of antigen-specific CD4+ T cells with viral peptide pools preceded sequencing. Culture proceeded for approximately nine days, and CD4+ T cells were then isolated. Measured with immunoSEQ multiplex PCR; TCRdb has only the in-frame clones, and not every one. The sample gives some 59,000 clones, 65% to 90% of which show up once; 2.4% is in the top ten. Their antigens remain unidentified. The specimen was CD4+ T cells from PBMCs cultured with HCoV-229E spike peptides, collected before COVID-19 vaccination. The receptors shown here come from a human donor who received a COVID-19 vaccine.

The genes are TRBV7-8 and TRBJ1-3; 7 positions match TRBD1. Looked up from germline, CDR1 is SGHVS and CDR2 is FQNEAQ. This CDR3 region has 16 residues. The ends lost 5 bases at V and 0 bases at J; junction bases unmatched: 7. The CDR3 protein is CASSIQGVDSGNTIYF. As DNA, the CDR3 is TGTGCCAGCAGCATCCAGGGGGTCGACTCTGGAAACACCATATATTTT.

The J gene is TRBJ1-1, the V gene TRBV27, with D maybe TRBD1 (5 bases). Germline CDR1 reads MNHEY; CDR2 reads SMNVEV (reference sequence). Trimming stripped 5 bases from V and 1 base from J, with 11 bases between. This CDR3 is 14 amino acids long. CDR3 nucleotides: TGTGCCAGCAGTCTCCGACAGCAGAACACTGAAGCTTTCTTT. Its translation: CASSLRQQNTEAFF.

The chain recombines TRBV4-1 with TRBJ1-2; D uncertain. The CDR3 runs to 15 residues. The germline gives CDR1 MGHRA, CDR2 YSYEKL. V shed 0 bases and J shed 4 bases, with 12 bases lying between them. The CDR3 spells CASSQDSGFTYGYTF. Here the CDR3 DNA reads TGCGCCAGCAGCCAAGATTCCGGTTTCACCTATGGCTACACCTTC.

This chain joins TRBV11-2 and TRBJ1-2; TRBD1 agrees at 9 bases. There are 13 residues in the CDR3. Germline assignment: CDR1 SGHAT and CDR2 FQNNGV. The V and J ends lost 3 bases and 14 bases, in that order; junction bases with no gene match: 10. The CDR3 nucleotides read TGTGCCAGCAGCTTCCGGACAGGGACAGGGACTACCTTC. This sequence encodes CASSFRTGTGTTF.

The rearrangement uses TRBV6-6 and TRBJ1-3, with TRBD1 matching 8 bases. The CDR3 contains 13 residues. The V segment lost 10 bases and the J segment 0 bases; nucleotides outside the gene matches: 2. Germline CDR1 and CDR2: MNHNY and SVGAGI (reference sequence). CDR3: CATGQGSGNTIYF. As DNA, the CDR3 is TGTGCCACCGGACAGGGCTCTGGAAACACCATATATTTT.

This chain links TRBV12-3 or TRBV12-4 with TRBJ2-1; maybe TRBD2 (6 bases). V dropped 6 bases and J dropped 1 base, with 7 bases sitting between them. The CDR3 extends over 13 amino acids. CDR3 sequence reads: CASSGGSYNEQFF. The CDR3 nucleotides read TGTGCCAGCAGCGGGGGATCCTACAATGAGCAGTTCTTC.

V is TRBV6-5 and J is TRBJ1-4; the D is unclear. Germline V CDR1 and CDR2: MNHEY, SVGAGI. The length of the CDR3 is 13 residues. Trimming stripped 0 bases from V and 7 bases from J, with 6 bases between. The CDR3 protein is CASSYSRGEKLFF. The CDR3, as DNA: TGTGCCAGCAGTTACTCTCGGGGTGAAAAACTGTTTTTT.

The chain uses TRBV6-5 and TRBJ1-1; D unclear. Germline V CDR1 and CDR2: MNHEY, SVGAGI. The CDR3 contains 14 residues. Trimming shortened V by 5 bases and J by 3 bases, and 13 bases separated the two germline ends. The CDR3 coding sequence is TGTGCCAGCAGTAGGAAACCAAGGGACACTGAAGCTTTCTTT. Its protein product is CASSRKPRDTEAFF.

The rearrangement uses TRBV2 and TRBJ2-2; D remains unclear. V lost 4 bases and J lost 2, with 5 bases in between. Germline V gene sequence: CDR1 SNHLY, CDR2 FYNNEI. The CDR3 length is 13 residues. CDR3 coding DNA: TGTGCCAGCAGTGCCGTAAACACCGGGGAGCTGTTTTTT. Amino acid sequence: CASSAVNTGELFF.

The genes are TRBV6-1 and TRBJ1-1; D gene unclear. CDR3 length equals 15 residues. Germline V gene sequence: CDR1 MNHNS, CDR2 SASEGT. V was trimmed by 3 bases and J by 4 bases, leaving 15 bases between them. Here the CDR3 reads CASSDGQIRGTEAFF. CDR3 nucleotides: TGTGCCAGCAGTGATGGGCAGATCCGGGGCACTGAAGCTTTCTTT.

The chain combines TRBV20-1 with TRBJ1-1, with D unresolved. The length of the CDR3 is 16 residues. Trimming removed 3 bases from V and 1 base from J, with 18 bases in between. Germline CDR1 reads DFQATT; CDR2 reads SNEGSKA (reference sequence). In DNA, the CDR3 is TGCAGTGCTAGTGTCTCCTTTTTAGGATCGAACACTGAAGCTTTCTTT. Residues: CSASVSFLGSNTEAFF.

This clone has only one observation. The genes are TRBV7-2 and TRBJ2-7, with 7 bases that match TRBD1. This CDR3 contains 14 residues. Losses at the gene ends were 4 bases for V and 2 bases for J; bases not matched to a gene: 5. Germline-derived CDR1 and CDR2 are SGHTA and FQGNSA. The CDR3 nucleotides read TGTGCCAGCAGCTCGGGACAGTGGGCCTACGAGCAGTACGTC. Its protein product is CASSSGQWAYEQYV.

The chain has TRBV7-9 and TRBJ2-3; TRBD2 is a possible D gene (6 bases). This CDR3 has 18 residues. Trimming pared 3 bases from V and 1 base from J, leaving 20 bases between. Germline loops: CDR1 SEHNR, CDR2 FQNEAQ (reference sequence). CDR3 residues: CASSLSGRGPAGTDTQYF. The CDR3 nucleotides are TGTGCCAGCAGCTTGTCGGGGCGGGGTCCGGCAGGCACAGATACGCAGTATTTT.

This clone was found once. The chain recombines TRBV5-1 with TRBJ2-3; D is ambiguous. This CDR3 is 15 amino acids long. The germline CDR1 and CDR2 sequences are SGHRS and YFSETQ. V lost 0 bases and J 2 bases, leaving 10 bases between the germline ends. The CDR3 is CASSLDRPSTDTQYF. The CDR3 DNA follows: TGCGCCAGCAGCTTGGACCGACCGTCCACAGATACGCAGTATTTT.

The gene calls are TRBV4-2 and TRBJ2-5; D is undetermined. Germline loops: CDR1 LGHNA, CDR2 YNFKEQ. Trimming removed 4 bases at V and 5 bases at J, with 14 bases between. The CDR3 runs to 14 residues. As DNA, the CDR3 is TGTGCCAGCAGCCTCCTTAGGGCAGACGAGACCCAGTACTTC. As protein: CASSLLRADETQYF.

The rearrangement joins TRBV7-2 to TRBJ1-6, with D possibly matching TRBD1 (6 bases). Trimming took off 4 bases at V and 4 bases at J, with 11 bases between the two ends. The CDR3 extends over 15 amino acids. Germline V lookup: CDR1 SGHTA, CDR2 FQGNSA. The CDR3 sequence is CASSSATGYNSPLHF. CDR3 DNA sequence: TGTGCCAGCAGCTCCGCGACAGGTTATAATTCACCCCTCCACTTT.

This rearrangement joins TRBV4-1 to TRBJ2-4, with a weak D call TRBD1 (6 bases). Germline values: CDR1 MGHRA, CDR2 YSYEKL. The CDR3 totals 18 residues. Trimming took off 1 base at V and 1 base at J, with 17 bases between the two ends. CDR3 in amino acids: CASSQGTQTGFAKNIQYF. In nucleotides, the CDR3 is TGCGCCAGCAGCCAAGGGACTCAAACAGGGTTTGCCAAAAACATTCAGTACTTC.

This chain connects TRBV24-1 to TRBJ2-1; maybe TRBD2 (7 bases). Germline V lookup: CDR1 KGHDR, CDR2 SFDVKD. The V gene lost 3 bases and the J gene lost 8 bases, with 16 bases spanning the gap. The CDR3 contains 15 residues. The CDR3 loop reads CATSDRRGGRDEQFF. The CDR3 DNA reads TGTGCCACCAGTGATAGGAGGGGGGGCCGGGATGAGCAGTTCTTC.